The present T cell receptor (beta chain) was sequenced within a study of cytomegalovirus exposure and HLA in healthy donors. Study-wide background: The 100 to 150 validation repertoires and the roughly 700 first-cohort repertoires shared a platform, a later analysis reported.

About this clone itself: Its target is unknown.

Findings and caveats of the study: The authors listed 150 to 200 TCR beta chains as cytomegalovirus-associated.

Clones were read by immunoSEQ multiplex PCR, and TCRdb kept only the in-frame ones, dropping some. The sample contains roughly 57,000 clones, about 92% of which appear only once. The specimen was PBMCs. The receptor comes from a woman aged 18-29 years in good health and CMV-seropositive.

The CDR3 coding sequence is TGTGCCAGTAGTATAGCACGGTGGGGGAGGAGCACAGATACGCAGTATTTT. As protein: CASSIARWGRSTDTQYF. The chain uses TRBV19 and TRBJ2-3; possible D gene TRBD2, 6 bases. CDR1 is LNHDA and CDR2 is SQIVND in the germline V gene (reference sequence). The CDR3 spans 17 residues. Between the trimmed V and J ends, which lost 1 base and 0 bases, there was a span of 14 bases.